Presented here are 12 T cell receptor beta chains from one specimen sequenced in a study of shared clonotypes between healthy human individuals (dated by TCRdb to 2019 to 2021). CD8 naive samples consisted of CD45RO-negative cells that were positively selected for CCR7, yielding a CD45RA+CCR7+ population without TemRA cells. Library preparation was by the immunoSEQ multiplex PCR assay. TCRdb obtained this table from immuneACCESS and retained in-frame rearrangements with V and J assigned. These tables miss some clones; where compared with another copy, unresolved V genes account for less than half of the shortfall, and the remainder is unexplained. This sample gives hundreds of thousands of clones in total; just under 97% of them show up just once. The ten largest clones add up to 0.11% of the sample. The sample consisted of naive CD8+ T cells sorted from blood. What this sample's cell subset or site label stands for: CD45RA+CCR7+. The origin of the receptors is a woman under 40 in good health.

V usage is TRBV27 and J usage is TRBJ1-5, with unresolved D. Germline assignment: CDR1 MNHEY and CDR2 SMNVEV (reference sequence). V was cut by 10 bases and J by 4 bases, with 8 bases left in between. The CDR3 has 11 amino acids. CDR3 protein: CATGVNQPQHF. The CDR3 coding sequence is TGTGCCACCGGCGTTAATCAGCCCCAGCATTTT.

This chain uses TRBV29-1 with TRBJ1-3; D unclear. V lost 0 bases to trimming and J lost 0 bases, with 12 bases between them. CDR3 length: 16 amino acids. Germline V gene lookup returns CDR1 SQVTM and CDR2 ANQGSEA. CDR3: CSVEDSDMASGNTIYF. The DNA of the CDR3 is TGCAGCGTTGAAGATTCCGACATGGCCTCTGGAAACACCATATATTTT.

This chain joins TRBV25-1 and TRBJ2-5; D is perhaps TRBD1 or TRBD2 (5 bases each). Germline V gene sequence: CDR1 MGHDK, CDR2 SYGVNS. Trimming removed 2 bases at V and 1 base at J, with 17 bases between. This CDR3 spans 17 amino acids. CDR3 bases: TGTGCCAGCAGTGAACCTCCGGGACGGAACTCCCAAGAGACCCAGTACTTC. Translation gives CASSEPPGRNSQETQYF.

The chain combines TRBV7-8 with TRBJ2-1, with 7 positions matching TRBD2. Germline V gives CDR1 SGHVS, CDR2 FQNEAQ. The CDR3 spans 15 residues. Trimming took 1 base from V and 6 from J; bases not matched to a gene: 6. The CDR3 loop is CASSLGTSAFNEQFF. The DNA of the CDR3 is TGTGCCAGCAGCTTAGGAACTAGCGCATTCAATGAGCAGTTCTTC.

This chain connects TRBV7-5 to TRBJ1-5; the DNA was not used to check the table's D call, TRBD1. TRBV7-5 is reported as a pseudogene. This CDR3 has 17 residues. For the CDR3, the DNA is TGTGCCCTCCCGGGACAGGGTGACCATTATAGCAATCAGCCCCAGCATTTT. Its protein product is CALPGQGDHYSNQPQHF.

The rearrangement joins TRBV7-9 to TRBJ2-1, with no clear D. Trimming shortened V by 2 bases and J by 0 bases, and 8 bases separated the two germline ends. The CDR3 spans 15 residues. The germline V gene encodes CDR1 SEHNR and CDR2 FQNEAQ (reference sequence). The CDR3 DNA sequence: TGTGCCAGCAGCTTAATCCATGTCTCCTACAATGAGCAGTTCTTC. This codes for CASSLIHVSYNEQFF.

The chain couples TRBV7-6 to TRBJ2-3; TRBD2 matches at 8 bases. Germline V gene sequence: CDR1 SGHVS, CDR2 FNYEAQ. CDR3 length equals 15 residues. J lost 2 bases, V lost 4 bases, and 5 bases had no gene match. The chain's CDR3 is CASSSGGGNTDTQYF. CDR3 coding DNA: TGTGCCAGCAGCTCCGGGGGGGGGAACACAGATACGCAGTATTTT.

The CDR3: CASSTRTGSYEQYF. CDR3 DNA: TGTGCCAGCAGCACTCGGACAGGCTCCTACGAGCAGTACTTC. The gene calls are TRBV13 and TRBJ2-7; TRBD1 agrees at 7 bases. V shed 5 bases and J 0 bases; nucleotides not matched to a gene: 4. CDR1 and CDR2 from the germline V gene are PRHDT and FYEKMQ (reference sequence). The length of the CDR3 is 14 residues.

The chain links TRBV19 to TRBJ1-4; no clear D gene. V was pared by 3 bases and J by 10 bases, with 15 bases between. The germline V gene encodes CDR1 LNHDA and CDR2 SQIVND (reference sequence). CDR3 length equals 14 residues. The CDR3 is CASSIMEESRKLFF. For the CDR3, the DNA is TGTGCCAGTAGTATTATGGAGGAGAGTCGAAAACTGTTTTTT. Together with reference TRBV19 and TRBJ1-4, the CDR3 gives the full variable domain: DGGITQSPKYLFRKEGQNVTLSCEQNLNHDAMYWYRQDPGQGLRLIYYSQIVNDFQKGDIAEGYSVSREKKESFPLTVTSAQKNPTAFYLCASSIMEESRKLFFGSGTQLSVL.

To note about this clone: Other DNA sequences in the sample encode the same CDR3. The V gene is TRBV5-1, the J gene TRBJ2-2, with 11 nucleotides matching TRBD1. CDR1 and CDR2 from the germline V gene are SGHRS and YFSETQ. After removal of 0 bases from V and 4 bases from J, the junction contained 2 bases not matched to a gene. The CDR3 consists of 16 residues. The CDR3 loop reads CASSLVGTGGTGELFF. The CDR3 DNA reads TGCGCCAGCAGCTTGGTGGGGACAGGGGGCACCGGGGAGCTGTTTTTT.

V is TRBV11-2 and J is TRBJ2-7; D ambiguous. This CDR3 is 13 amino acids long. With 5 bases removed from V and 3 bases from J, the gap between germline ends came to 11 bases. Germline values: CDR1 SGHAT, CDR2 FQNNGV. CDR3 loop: CASSPAGHYEQYF. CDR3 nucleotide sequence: TGTGCCAGCAGCCCCGCAGGCCACTACGAGCAGTACTTC.

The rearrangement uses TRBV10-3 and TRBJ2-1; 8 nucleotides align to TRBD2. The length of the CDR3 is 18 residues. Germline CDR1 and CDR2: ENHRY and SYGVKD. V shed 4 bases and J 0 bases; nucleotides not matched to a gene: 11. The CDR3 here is CAISVSASGRSSYNEQFF. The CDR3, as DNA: TGTGCCATCAGTGTATCGGCTAGCGGGCGCAGCTCCTACAATGAGCAGTTCTTC.